This passage covers 18 T cell receptor beta chains from one sample sequenced in a study of cytomegalovirus exposure and HLA in healthy donors. The PCR used 60 Vbeta and 13 Jbeta primers. Method: immunoSEQ multiplex PCR; TCRdb's copy keeps in-frame clones and lacks some. Of 160,000 or so clones in the sample, 70% to 85% were seen once. Sequenced input: PBMCs. These receptors were collected from a human donor in good health.

The chain is built from TRBV30 and TRBJ2-2; 8 nucleotides align to TRBD1. Germline CDR1 reads GTSNPN; CDR2 reads SVGIG (reference sequence). This CDR3 contains 13 residues. J lost 6 bases, V lost 2 bases, and 2 bases had no gene match. The CDR3 reads CAWSQDRAGELFF. The CDR3 DNA reads as TGTGCCTGGAGTCAGGACAGGGCCGGGGAGCTGTTTTTT.

The CDR3 reads CASERTGGTGELFF. CDR3 nucleotides: TGTGCCAGCGAAAGGACAGGGGGAACCGGGGAGCTGTTTTTT. The V and J genes are TRBV2 and TRBJ2-2; 10 bases fit TRBD1. CDR3 length: 14 amino acids. Per the germline V gene, CDR1 is SNHLY and CDR2 is FYNNEI. The ends lost 8 bases at V and 5 bases at J; junction bases unmatched: 5.

A few counts support this clone. The chain has TRBV11-2 and TRBJ1-5; D is unclear. V was clipped by 0 bases and J by 0 bases, with 6 bases between them. The CDR3 consists of 15 residues. Per germline, CDR1 SGHAT and CDR2 FQNNGV. CDR3 in DNA: TGTGCCAGCAGCTTAGATCTTTTTAGCAATCAGCCCCAGCATTTT. Translation: CASSLDLFSNQPQHF.

The chain joins TRBV19 to TRBJ1-1; possibly TRBD1 for D (5 bases). In germline, CDR1 is LNHDA, CDR2 SQIVND (reference sequence). V lost 2 bases, J lost 2 bases, and 9 bases lay in between. The CDR3 loop spans 14 amino acids. The DNA for the CDR3 is TGTGCCAGTAGTATATATGGGGCTAACACTGAAGCTTTCTTT. Its translation is CASSIYGANTEAFF.

The chain is built from TRBV6-5 and TRBJ2-2; D perhaps matches TRBD2 (6 bases). Trimming left V 6 bases short and J 10 bases short, with 12 bases between. Germline V gene data show CDR1 as MNHEY and CDR2 as SVGAGI. The CDR3 spans 12 residues. CDR3 residues: CASRTGLLELFF. DNA of the CDR3: TGTGCCAGCAGAACGGGACTCTTGGAGCTGTTTTTT.

This clone was detected only a few times. V is TRBV11-2 and J is TRBJ2-1, with 11 bases aligning to TRBD2. The ends lost 4 bases at V and 2 bases at J; junction bases unmatched: 1. CDR1 and CDR2 (germline): SGHAT, FQNNGV. The CDR3 is 15 residues long. This chain's CDR3 is CASSYSGGAYNEQFF. The CDR3 DNA follows: TGTGCCAGCAGCTATAGCGGGGGGGCCTACAATGAGCAGTTCTTC.

There are a few counts of this clone. V is TRBV6-1 and J is TRBJ1-5, with TRBD1 identical over 7 bases. The CDR3 runs to 14 residues. The ends lost 3 bases at V and 5 bases at J; junction bases unmatched: 4. CDR1 is MNHNS and CDR2 is SASEGT in the germline V gene. The chain's CDR3 is CASSEGTDHQPQHF. CDR3 in DNA: TGTGCCAGCAGTGAGGGGACAGATCATCAGCCCCAGCATTTT.

This chain connects TRBV28 to TRBJ1-1, with D perhaps TRBD1 (5 bases). This CDR3 has 16 amino acids. Germline V gene lookup returns CDR1 MDHEN and CDR2 SYDVKM. V was shortened by 1 base and J by 5 bases, with 17 bases between the two germline ends. CDR3: CASSLSGGGVRTEAFF. CDR3 DNA sequence: TGTGCCAGCAGTTTATCCGGCGGAGGGGTGAGAACTGAAGCTTTCTTT.

This clone was seen a handful of times. Other nucleotide sequences in the sample specify the same CDR3. The J gene is TRBJ1-2, the V gene TRBV6-5; perhaps TRBD1 as D (5 bases). Trimming shortened V by 0 bases and J by 4 bases, and 6 bases separated the two germline ends. The germline CDR1 and CDR2 sequences are MNHEY and SVGAGI. The CDR3 contains 13 residues. The DNA for the CDR3 is TGTGCCAGCAGTTACTCGGGGGGCTATGGCTACACCTTC. It yields the protein CASSYSGGYGYTF.

J is TRBJ2-2 and V is TRBV7-3; 14 bases map to TRBD2. The trim removed 5 bases at V and 4 bases at J, leaving 6 bases unmatched. CDR3 length: 17 residues. Germline CDR1 is SGHTA and CDR2 is FQGTGA. The CDR3: CASSPTSGGAGTGELFF. DNA for the CDR3: TGTGCCAGCAGCCCGACTAGCGGGGGGGCAGGCACCGGGGAGCTGTTTTTT.

This clone was picked up one time. This rearrangement joins TRBV5-8 to TRBJ2-1; 10 positions match TRBD2. Germline CDR1 is SGHTS and CDR2 is YDEGEE. V lost 6 bases to trimming and J lost 8 bases; unmatched junction nucleotides: 11. CDR3 length: 15 residues. CDR3 in amino acids: CASTLSGGEGDEQFF. CDR3 sequence (DNA): TGTGCCAGCACCCTAAGCGGGGGGGAGGGCGATGAGCAGTTCTTC.

This clone was seen only once. The V call is TRBV25-1, the J call TRBJ1-5; 8 nucleotides line up with TRBD1. CDR3 size: 15 residues. The trim removed 9 bases at V and 0 bases at J, leaving 7 bases unmatched. Germline loops: CDR1 MGHDK, CDR2 SYGVNS. The CDR3 protein is CARLTGVYSNQPQHF. The CDR3 DNA reads TGTGCCAGACTGACAGGGGTTTATAGCAATCAGCCCCAGCATTTT.

CDR3 residues: CATRDSGDYEQYF. The CDR3 nucleotides are TGTGCCACCAGGGATAGCGGGGACTACGAGCAGTACTTC. J is TRBJ2-7 and V is TRBV15; 8 bases fit TRBD2. The CDR3 covers 13 residues. Germline V gene data show CDR1 as LNHNV and CDR2 as YYDKDF (reference sequence). With V trimmed by 6 bases and J by 3 bases, 4 bases remained unmatched.

This clone was counted only a few times. The chain couples TRBV4-1 to TRBJ1-6, with a tentative D call TRBD1 (5 bases). There are 12 residues in the CDR3. The ends were cut back, 0 bases at V and 14 bases at J, with 8 bases in the middle. Germline V CDR1 and CDR2: MGHRA, YSYEKL. The CDR3 is CASSQEAGALHF. In nucleotides, the CDR3 is TGCGCCAGCAGCCAAGAGGCGGGGGCCCTCCACTTT.

The chain links TRBV5-6 to TRBJ2-7; 9 bases align to TRBD1. V was clipped by 4 bases and J by 10 bases; unmatched bases: 12. CDR1 SGHDT and CDR2 YYEEEE come from the germline V gene. This CDR3 comprises 14 residues. CDR3 region: CASSPGTGPGEQYF. In DNA, the CDR3 is TGTGCCAGCAGCCCCGGGACAGGGCCGGGAGAACAGTACTTC. The full variable domain, its missing parts supplied by reference TRBV5-6 and TRBJ2-7, is DAGVTQSPTHLIKTRGQQVTLRCSPKSGHDTVSWYQQALGQGPQFIFQYYEEEERQRGNFPDRFSGHQFPNYSSELNVNALLLGDSALYLCASSPGTGPGEQYFGPGTRLTVT.

The genes are TRBV18 and TRBJ1-6; no clear D gene. The CDR3 consists of 13 residues. CDR1 and CDR2 (germline): KGHSH, LQKENI. V was pared by 8 bases and J by 6 bases, with 11 bases between. The CDR3 reads CASGLAGNSPLHF. CDR3 DNA sequence: TGTGCCAGCGGGTTGGCGGGTAATTCACCCCTCCACTTT.

The rearrangement uses TRBV7-9 and TRBJ2-7; the match to TRBD1 covers 7 bases. V trimming: 4 bases; J trimming: 6 bases; junction bases outside the gene matches: 6. Germline values: CDR1 SEHNR, CDR2 FQNEAQ (reference sequence). The CDR3 covers 13 residues. The CDR3 sequence: CASSSRQGAEQYF. CDR3 sequence (DNA): TGTGCCAGCAGCTCTAGACAGGGAGCCGAGCAGTACTTC. Together with reference TRBV7-9 and TRBJ2-7, the CDR3 gives the full variable domain: DTGVSQNPRHKITKRGQNVTFRCDPISEHNRLYWYRQTLGQGPEFLTYFQNEAQLEKSRLLSDRFSAERPKGSFSTLEIQRTEQGDSAMYLCASSSRQGAEQYFGPGTRLTVT.

J is TRBJ2-2 and V is TRBV5-4; 8 bases fit TRBD1. Germline assignment: CDR1 SGHNT and CDR2 YYREEE (reference sequence). V shed 4 bases and J 9 bases; nucleotides not matched to a gene: 14. This CDR3 is 16 amino acids long. The CDR3: CASSARQGSGNRELFF. In DNA form, the CDR3 reads TGTGCCAGCAGCGCGCGACAGGGGTCGGGCAACAGGGAGCTGTTTTTT. Full variable domain (rest looked up from reference TRBV5-4 and TRBJ2-2): ETGVTQSPTHLIKTRGQQVTLRCSSQSGHNTVSWYQQALGQGPQFIFQYYREEENGRGNFPPRFSGLQFPNYSSELNVNALELDDSALYLCASSARQGSGNRELFFGEGSRLTVL.